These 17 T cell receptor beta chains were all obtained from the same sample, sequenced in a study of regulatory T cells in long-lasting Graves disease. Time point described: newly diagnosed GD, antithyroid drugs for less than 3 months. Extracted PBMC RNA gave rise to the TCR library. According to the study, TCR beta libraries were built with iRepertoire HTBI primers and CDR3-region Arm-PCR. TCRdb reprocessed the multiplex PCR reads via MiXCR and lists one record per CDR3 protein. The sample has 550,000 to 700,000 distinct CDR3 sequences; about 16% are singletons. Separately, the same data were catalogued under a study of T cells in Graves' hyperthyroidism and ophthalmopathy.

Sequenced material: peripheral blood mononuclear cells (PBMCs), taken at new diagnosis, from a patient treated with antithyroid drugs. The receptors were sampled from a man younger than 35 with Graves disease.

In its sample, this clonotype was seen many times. This CDR3 is CASSEGRNTEAFF. CDR3 DNA sequence: TGTGCCAGCAGTGAGGGGAGGAACACTGAAGCTTTCTTT. The chain employs TRBV2 and TRBJ1-1; D not resolved. Trimming took 3 bases from V and 1 from J, leaving 6 bases between them. The CDR3 has 13 residues. The germline V gene has CDR1 SNHLY and CDR2 FYNNEI.

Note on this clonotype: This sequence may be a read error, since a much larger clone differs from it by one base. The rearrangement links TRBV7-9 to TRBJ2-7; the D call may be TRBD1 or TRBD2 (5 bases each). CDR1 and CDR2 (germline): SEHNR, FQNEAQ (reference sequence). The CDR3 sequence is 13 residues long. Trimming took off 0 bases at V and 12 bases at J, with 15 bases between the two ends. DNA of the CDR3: TGTGCCAGCAGCTTAGCGCTAGGGGACCAGCGGTACTTC. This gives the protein CASSLALGDQRYF. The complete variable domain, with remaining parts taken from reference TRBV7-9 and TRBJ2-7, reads DTGVSQNPRHKITKRGQNVTFRCDPISEHNRLYWYRQTLGQGPEFLTYFQNEAQLEKSRLLSDRFSAERPKGSFSTLEIQRTEQGDSAMYLCASSLALGDQRYFGPGTRLTVT.

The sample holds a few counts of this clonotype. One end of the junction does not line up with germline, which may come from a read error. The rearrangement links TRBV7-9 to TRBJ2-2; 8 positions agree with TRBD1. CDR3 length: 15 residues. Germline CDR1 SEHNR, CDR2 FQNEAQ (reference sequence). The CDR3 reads CASSLARGQAGELFF. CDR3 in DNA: TGTGCCAGCAGCCTAGCCAGGGGGCAGGCCGGGGAGCTGTTTTTT.

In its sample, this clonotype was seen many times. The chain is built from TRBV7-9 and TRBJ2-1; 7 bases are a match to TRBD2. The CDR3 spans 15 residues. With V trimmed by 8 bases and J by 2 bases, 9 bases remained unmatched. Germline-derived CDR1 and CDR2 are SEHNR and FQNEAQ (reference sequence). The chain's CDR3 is CASGAGGSAYNEQFF. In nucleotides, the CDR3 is TGTGCCAGCGGAGCGGGCGGGAGTGCCTACAATGAGCAGTTCTTC.

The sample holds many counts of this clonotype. CDR3 nucleotide sequence: TGTGCCAGCAGTCCGTCGGGGGGAGTAAACTCCTACGAGCAGTACTTC. It is translated as CASSPSGGVNSYEQYF. The rearrangement uses TRBV27 and TRBJ2-7, with TRBD2 matching over 7 bases. The CDR3 totals 16 residues. Germline values: CDR1 MNHEY, CDR2 SMNVEV (reference sequence). With V trimmed by 5 bases and J by 0 bases, 10 bases remained unmatched.

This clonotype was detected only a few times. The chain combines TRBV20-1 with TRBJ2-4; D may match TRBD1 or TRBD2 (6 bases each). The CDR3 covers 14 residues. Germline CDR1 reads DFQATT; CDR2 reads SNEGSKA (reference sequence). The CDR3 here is CRAQEGVSKNIQYF. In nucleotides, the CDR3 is TGCAGGGCCCAGGAGGGGGTATCCAAAAACATTCAGTACTTC.

The CDR3 spells CASSGYVSQETQYF. CDR3 in DNA: TGTGCCAGCAGCGGATACGTGTCCCAAGAGACCCAGTACTTC. The V and J genes are TRBV9 and TRBJ2-5, with no clear D. V was shortened by 3 bases and J by 1 base, with 10 bases between the two germline ends. CDR3 size: 14 residues. The germline V gene has CDR1 SGDLS and CDR2 YYNGEE.

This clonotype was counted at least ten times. CDR3 nucleotides: TGTGCCAGCCGACAAGGCCGGGACACCATATATTTT. Translated, it gives CASRQGRDTIYF. V usage is TRBV27 and J usage is TRBJ1-3; D gene uncertain. This CDR3 contains 12 residues. CDR1 is MNHEY and CDR2 is SMNVEV in the germline V gene (reference sequence). Trimming took 8 bases from V and 8 from J, leaving 13 bases between them.

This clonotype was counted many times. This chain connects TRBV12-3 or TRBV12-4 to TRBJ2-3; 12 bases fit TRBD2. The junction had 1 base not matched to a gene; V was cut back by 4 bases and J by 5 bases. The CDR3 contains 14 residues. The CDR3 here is CASSSGLAGDTQYF. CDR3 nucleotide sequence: TGTGCCAGCAGTTCGGGACTAGCGGGAGATACGCAGTATTTT.

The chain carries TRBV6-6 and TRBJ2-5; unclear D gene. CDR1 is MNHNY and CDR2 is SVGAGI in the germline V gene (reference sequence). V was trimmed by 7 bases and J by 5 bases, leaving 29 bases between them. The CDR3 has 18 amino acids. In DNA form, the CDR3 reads TGTGCCAGCACCTACTCGAGCTCTCCCCAGAGTCTGGCGGAGACCCAGTACTTC. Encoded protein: CASTYSSSPQSLAETQYF.

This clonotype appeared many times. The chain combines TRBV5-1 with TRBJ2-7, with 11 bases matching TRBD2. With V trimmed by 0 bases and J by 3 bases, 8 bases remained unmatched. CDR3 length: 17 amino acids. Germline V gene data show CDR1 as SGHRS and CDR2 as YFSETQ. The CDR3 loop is CASSLAWTSGQLYEQYF. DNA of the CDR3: TGCGCCAGCAGCTTGGCGTGGACTAGCGGGCAACTCTACGAGCAGTACTTC. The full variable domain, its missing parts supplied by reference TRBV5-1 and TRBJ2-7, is KAGVTQTPRYLIKTRGQQVTLSCSPISGHRSVSWYQQTPGQGLQFLFEYFSETQRNKGNFPGRFSGRQFSNSRSEMNVSTLELGDSALYLCASSLAWTSGQLYEQYFGPGTRLTVT.

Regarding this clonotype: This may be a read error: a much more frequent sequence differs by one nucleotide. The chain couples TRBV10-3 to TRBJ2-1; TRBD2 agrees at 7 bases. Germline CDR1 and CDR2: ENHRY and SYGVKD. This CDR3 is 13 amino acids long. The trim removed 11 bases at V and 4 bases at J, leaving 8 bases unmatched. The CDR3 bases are TGTGCCGTCCGGGCTAGCGGTTACAATGAGCAGTTCTTC. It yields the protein CAVRASGYNEQFF.

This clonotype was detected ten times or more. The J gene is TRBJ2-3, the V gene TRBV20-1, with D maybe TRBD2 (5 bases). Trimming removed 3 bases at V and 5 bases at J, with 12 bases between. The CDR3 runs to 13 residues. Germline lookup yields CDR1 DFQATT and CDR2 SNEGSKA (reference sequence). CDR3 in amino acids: CSASPPGIDTQYF. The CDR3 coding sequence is TGCAGTGCTAGTCCTCCCGGGATAGATACGCAGTATTTT.

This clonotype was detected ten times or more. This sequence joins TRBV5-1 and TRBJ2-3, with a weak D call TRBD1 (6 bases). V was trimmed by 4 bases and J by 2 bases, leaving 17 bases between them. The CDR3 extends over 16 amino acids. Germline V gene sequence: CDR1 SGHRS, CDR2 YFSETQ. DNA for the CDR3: TGCGCCAGCAGCGTCAACCGGGACACACACACAGATACGCAGTATTTT. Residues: CASSVNRDTHTDTQYF. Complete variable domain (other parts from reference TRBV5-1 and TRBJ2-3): KAGVTQTPRYLIKTRGQQVTLSCSPISGHRSVSWYQQTPGQGLQFLFEYFSETQRNKGNFPGRFSGRQFSNSRSEMNVSTLELGDSALYLCASSVNRDTHTDTQYFGPGTRLTVL.

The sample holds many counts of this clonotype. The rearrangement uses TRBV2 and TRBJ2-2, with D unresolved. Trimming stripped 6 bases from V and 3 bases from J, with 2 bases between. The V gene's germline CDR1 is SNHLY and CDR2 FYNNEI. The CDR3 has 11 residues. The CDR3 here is CASSDTGELFF. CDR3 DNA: TGTGCCAGCAGCGACACCGGGGAGCTGTTTTTT.

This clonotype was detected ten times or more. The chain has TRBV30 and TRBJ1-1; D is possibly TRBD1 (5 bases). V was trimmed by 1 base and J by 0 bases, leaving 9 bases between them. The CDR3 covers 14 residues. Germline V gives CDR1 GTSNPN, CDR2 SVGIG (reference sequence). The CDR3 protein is CAWSEGIMNTEAFF. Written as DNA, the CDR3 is TGTGCCTGGAGTGAGGGGATTATGAACACTGAAGCTTTCTTT.

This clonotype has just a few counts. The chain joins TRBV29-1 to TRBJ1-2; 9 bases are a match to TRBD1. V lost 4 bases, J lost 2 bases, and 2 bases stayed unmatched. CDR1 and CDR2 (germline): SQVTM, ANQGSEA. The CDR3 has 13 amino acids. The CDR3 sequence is CSVGTGVNYGYTF. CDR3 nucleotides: TGCAGCGTTGGGACAGGGGTCAACTATGGCTACACCTTC.